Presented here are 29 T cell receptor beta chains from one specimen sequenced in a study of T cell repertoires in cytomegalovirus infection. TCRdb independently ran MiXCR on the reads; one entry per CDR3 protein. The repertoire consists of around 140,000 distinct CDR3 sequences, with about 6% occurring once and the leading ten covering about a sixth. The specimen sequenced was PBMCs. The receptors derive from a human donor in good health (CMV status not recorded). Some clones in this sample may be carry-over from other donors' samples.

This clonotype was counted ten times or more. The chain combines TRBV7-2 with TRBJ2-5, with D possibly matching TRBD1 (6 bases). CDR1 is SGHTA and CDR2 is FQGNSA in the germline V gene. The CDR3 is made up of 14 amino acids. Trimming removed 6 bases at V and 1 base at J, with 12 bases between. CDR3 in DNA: TGTGCCAGCAGAAGTAGGGGGTTCCAAGAGACCCAGTACTTC. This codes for CASRSRGFQETQYF.

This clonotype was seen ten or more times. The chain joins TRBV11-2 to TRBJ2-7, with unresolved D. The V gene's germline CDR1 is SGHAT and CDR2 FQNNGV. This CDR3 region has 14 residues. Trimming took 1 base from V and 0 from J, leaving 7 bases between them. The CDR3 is CASSLASISYEQYF. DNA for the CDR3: TGTGCCAGCAGCTTAGCATCCATCTCCTACGAGCAGTACTTC.

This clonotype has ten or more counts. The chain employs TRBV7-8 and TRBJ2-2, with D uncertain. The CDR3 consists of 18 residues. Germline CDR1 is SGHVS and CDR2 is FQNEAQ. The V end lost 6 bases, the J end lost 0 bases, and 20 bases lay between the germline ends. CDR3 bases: TGTGCCAGCAGTTTTGCAAGGGTTATTGGGGCGAACACCGGGGAGCTGTTTTTT. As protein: CASSFARVIGANTGELFF.

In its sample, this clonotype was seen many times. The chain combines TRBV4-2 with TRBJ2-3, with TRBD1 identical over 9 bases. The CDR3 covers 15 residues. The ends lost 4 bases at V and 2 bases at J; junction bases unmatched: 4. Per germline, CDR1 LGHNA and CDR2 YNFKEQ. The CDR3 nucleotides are TGTGCCAGCAGCCGGGGACAGGGAGACACAGATACGCAGTATTTT. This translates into CASSRGQGDTDTQYF.

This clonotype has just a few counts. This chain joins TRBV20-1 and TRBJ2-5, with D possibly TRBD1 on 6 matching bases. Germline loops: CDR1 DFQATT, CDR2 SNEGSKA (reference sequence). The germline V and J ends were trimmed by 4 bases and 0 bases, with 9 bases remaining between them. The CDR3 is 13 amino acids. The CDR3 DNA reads TGCAGTGCTAATGGACAGAACCAAGAGACCCAGTACTTC. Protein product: CSANGQNQETQYF.

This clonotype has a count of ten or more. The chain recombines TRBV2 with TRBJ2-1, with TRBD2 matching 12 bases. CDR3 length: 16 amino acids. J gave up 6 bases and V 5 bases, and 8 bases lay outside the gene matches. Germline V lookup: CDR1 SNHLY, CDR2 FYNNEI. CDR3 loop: CASSPIASGGANEQFF. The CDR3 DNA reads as TGTGCCAGCAGTCCAATCGCTAGCGGGGGGGCCAATGAGCAGTTCTTC.

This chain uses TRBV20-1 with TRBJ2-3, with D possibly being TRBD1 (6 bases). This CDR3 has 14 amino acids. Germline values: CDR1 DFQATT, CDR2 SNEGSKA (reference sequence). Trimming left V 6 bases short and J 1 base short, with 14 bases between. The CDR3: CSAPDSTRTDTQYF. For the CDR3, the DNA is TGCAGTGCCCCGGACAGTACTCGCACAGATACGCAGTATTTT.

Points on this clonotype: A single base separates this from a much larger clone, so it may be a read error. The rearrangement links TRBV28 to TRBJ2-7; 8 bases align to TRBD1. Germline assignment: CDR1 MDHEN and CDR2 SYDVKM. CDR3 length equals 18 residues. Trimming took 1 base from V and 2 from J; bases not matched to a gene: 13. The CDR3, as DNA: TGTGCCAGCAGTTTATCTACTTACACGGACAGGGACCCCTACGAGCAGTACTTC. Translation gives CASSLSTYTDRDPYEQYF.

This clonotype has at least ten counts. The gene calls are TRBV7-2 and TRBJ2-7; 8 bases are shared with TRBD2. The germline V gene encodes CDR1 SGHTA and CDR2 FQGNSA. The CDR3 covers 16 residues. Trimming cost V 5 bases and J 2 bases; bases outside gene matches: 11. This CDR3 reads CASSPFSGGVTYEQYF. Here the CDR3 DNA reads TGTGCCAGCAGCCCTTTTTCCGGGGGGGTAACCTACGAGCAGTACTTC. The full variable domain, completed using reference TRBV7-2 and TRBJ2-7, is GAGVSQSPSNKVTEKGKDVELRCDPISGHTALYWYRQSLGQGLEFLIYFQGNSAPDKSGLPSDRFSAERTGGSVSTLTIQRTQQEDSAVYLCASSPFSGGVTYEQYFGPGTRLTVT.

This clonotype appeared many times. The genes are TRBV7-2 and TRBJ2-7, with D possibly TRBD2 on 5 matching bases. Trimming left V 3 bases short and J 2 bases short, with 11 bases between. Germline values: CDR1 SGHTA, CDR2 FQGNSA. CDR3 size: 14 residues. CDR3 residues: CASSFNRETYEQYF. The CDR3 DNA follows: TGTGCCAGCAGCTTTAACCGGGAAACCTACGAGCAGTACTTC. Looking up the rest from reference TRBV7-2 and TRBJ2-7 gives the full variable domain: GAGVSQSPSNKVTEKGKDVELRCDPISGHTALYWYRQSLGQGLEFLIYFQGNSAPDKSGLPSDRFSAERTGGSVSTLTIQRTQQEDSAVYLCASSFNRETYEQYFGPGTRLTVT.

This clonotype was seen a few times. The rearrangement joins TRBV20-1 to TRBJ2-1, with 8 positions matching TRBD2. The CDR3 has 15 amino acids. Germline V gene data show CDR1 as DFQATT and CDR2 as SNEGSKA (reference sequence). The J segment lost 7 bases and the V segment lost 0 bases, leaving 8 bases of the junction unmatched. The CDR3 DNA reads TGCAGTGCTAGAGATCTGGCGGGGGGTAAAAATGAGCAGTTCTTC. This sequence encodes CSARDLAGGKNEQFF.

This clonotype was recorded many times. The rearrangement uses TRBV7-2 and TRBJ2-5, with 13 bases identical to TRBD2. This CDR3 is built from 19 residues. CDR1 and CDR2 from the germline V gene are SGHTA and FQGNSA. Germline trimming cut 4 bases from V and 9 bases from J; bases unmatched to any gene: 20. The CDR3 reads CASSSFRGPLAGGPGAQYF. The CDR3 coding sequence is TGTGCCAGCAGCTCGTTCAGAGGACCACTAGCGGGGGGGCCGGGCGCCCAGTACTTC.

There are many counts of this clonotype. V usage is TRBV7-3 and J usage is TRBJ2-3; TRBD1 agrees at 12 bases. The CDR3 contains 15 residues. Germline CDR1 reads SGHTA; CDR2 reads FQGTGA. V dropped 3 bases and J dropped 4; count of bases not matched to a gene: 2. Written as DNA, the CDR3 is TGTGCCAGCAGCTTTAGGGACAGGGGGCCAGATACGCAGTATTTT. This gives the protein CASSFRDRGPDTQYF. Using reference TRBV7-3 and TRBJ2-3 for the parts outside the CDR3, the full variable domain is GAGVSQTPSNKVTEKGKYVELRCDPISGHTALYWYRQSLGQGPEFLIYFQGTGAADDSGLPNDRFFAVRPEGSVSTLKIQRTERGDSAVYLCASSFRDRGPDTQYFGPGTRLTVL.

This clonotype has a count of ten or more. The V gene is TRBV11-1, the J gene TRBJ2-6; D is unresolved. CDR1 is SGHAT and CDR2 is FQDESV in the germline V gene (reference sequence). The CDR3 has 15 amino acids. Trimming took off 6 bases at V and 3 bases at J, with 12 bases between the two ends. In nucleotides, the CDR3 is TGTGCCAGCAGACTAAACGGTTTTGGGGCCAACGTCCTGACTTTC. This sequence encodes CASRLNGFGANVLTF.

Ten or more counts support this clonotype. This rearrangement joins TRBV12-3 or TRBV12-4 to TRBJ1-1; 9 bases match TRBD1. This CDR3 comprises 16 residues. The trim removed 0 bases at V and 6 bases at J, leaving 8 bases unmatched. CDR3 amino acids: CASSLASGQGFAEAFF. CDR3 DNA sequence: TGTGCCAGCAGTTTAGCCTCTGGACAGGGGTTCGCTGAAGCTTTCTTT.

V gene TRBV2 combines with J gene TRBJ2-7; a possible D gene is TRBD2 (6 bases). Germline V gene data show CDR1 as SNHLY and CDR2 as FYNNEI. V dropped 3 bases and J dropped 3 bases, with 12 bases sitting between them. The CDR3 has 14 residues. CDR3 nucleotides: TGTGCCAGCAGTGAGGAGGGCGGATACTACGAGCAGTACTTC. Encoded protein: CASSEEGGYYEQYF.

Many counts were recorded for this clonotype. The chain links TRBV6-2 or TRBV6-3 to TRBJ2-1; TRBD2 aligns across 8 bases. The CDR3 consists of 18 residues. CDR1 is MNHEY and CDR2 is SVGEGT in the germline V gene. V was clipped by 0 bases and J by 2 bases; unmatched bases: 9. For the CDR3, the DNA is TGTGCCAGCAGTTACTCCCTAGCGAGGCGGGGGGCCTACAATGAGCAGTTCTTC. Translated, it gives CASSYSLARRGAYNEQFF.

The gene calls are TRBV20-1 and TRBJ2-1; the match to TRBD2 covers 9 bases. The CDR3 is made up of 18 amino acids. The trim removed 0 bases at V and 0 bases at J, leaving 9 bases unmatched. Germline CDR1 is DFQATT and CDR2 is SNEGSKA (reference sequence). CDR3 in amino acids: CSARDPGLARSSYNEQFF. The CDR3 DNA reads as TGCAGTGCTAGAGATCCGGGACTAGCAAGGAGCTCCTACAATGAGCAGTTCTTC.

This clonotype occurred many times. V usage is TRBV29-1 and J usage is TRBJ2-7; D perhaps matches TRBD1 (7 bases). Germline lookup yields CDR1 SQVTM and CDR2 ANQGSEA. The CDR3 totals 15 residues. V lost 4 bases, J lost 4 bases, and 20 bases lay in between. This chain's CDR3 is CSVGGGGAGWYEQYF. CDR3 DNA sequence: TGCAGCGTTGGAGGAGGGGGCGCAGGCTGGTACGAGCAGTACTTC.

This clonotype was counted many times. The CDR3 is CASSPHLRGPGGETQYF. The CDR3 nucleotides are TGCGCCAGCAGCCCCCACCTACGGGGGCCGGGGGGTGAGACCCAGTACTTC. The chain carries TRBV4-1 and TRBJ2-5; tentative D call: TRBD2 (7 bases). Germline V gene lookup returns CDR1 MGHRA and CDR2 YSYEKL. CDR3 size: 17 residues. V lost 4 bases, J lost 5 bases, and 23 bases lay in between.

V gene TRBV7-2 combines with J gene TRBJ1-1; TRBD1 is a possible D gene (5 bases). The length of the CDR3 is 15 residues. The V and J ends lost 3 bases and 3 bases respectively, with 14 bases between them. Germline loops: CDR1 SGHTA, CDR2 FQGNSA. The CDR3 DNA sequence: TGTGCCAGCAGCTTTGGAGGGACTTTCTACACTGAAGCTTTCTTT. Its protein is CASSFGGTFYTEAFF.

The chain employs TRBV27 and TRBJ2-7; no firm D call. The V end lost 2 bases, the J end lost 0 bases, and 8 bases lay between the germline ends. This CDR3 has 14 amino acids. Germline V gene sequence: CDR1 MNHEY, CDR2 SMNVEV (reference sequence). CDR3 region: CASSLKTASYEQYF. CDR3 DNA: TGTGCCAGCAGTTTAAAAACAGCCTCCTACGAGCAGTACTTC.

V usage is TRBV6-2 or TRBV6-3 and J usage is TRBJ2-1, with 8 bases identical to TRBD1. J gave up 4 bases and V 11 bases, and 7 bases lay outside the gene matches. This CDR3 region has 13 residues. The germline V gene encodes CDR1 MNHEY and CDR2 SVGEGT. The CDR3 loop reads CAARGQGYNEQFF. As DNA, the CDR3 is TGTGCCGCCAGAGGACAGGGTTACAATGAGCAGTTCTTC.

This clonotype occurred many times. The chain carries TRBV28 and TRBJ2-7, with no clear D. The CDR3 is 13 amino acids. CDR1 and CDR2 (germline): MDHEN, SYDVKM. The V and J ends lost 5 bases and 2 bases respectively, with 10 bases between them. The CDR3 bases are TGTGCCAGCAGTCTCGACTCTCCCTACGAGCAGTACTTC. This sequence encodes CASSLDSPYEQYF.

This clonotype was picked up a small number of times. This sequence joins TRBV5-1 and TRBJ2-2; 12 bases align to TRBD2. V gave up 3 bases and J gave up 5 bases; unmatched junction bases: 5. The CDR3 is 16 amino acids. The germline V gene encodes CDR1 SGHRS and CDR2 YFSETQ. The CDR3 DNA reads TGCGCCAGCAGCTCCGGACTAGCGGGACGGACCGGGGAGCTGTTTTTT. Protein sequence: CASSSGLAGRTGELFF. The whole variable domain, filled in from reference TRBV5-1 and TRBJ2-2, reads KAGVTQTPRYLIKTRGQQVTLSCSPISGHRSVSWYQQTPGQGLQFLFEYFSETQRNKGNFPGRFSGRQFSNSRSEMNVSTLELGDSALYLCASSSGLAGRTGELFFGEGSRLTVL.

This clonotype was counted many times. The CDR3 bases are TGTGCCAGCAGTTTAGGGGGCCCGGGTTATAGCAATCAGCCCCAGCATTTT. Protein: CASSLGGPGYSNQPQHF. The V gene is TRBV12-3 or TRBV12-4, the J gene TRBJ1-5; tentative D call: TRBD1 (5 bases). Trimming removed 1 base from V and 0 bases from J, with 13 bases in between. The CDR3 is 17 amino acids.

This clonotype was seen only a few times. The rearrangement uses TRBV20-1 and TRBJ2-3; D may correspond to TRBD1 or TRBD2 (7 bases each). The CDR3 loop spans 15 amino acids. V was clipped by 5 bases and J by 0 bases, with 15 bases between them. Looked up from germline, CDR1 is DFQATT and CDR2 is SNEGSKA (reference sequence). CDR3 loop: CSARQGGGSTDTQYF. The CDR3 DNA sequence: TGCAGTGCTCGCCAGGGGGGGGGAAGCACAGATACGCAGTATTTT.

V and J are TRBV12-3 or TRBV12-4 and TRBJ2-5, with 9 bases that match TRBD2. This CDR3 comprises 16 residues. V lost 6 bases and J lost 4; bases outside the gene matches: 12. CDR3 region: CASRLGGGGGRETQYF. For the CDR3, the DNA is TGTGCCAGCAGATTGGGGGGCGGGGGGGGAAGAGAGACCCAGTACTTC.

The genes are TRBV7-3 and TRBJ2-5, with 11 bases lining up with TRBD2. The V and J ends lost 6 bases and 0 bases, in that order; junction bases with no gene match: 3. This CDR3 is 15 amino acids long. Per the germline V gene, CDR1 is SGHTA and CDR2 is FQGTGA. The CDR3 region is CASRETSGDQETQYF. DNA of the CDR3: TGTGCCAGCAGGGAGACTAGCGGGGACCAAGAGACCCAGTACTTC.